This TCR beta chain originates from a study of T cells after yellow fever vaccination. The authors made TCR cDNA by 5'RACE template switching, adding a universal primer site and UMIs. TCRdb re-analysed the 5' RACE reads in MiXCR, keeping a single row per CDR3 protein. The repertoire holds about 250,000 distinct CDR3 sequences, with 3.6% as singletons. Per germline, CDR1 LGHNA and CDR2 YSLEER. The length of the CDR3 is 16 residues. V shed 1 base and J 1 base; nucleotides not matched to a gene: 2. This clonotype was seen ten or more times. The rearrangement joins TRBV4-3 to TRBJ2-3; 10 bases align to TRBD2. The sample consisted of PBMCs, taken 15 days after the yellow fever booster vaccination. The TCR originated in a man between 18 and 29 years old who received the YFV17D yellow fever vaccine. CDR3: CASSQVGTSGTDTQYF. CDR3 sequence (DNA): TGCGCCAGCAGCCAAGTGGGGACTAGCGGCACAGATACGCAGTATTTT.